This is a list of T cell receptor beta chains from one sample in a study of T cell responses to AZD1222 COVID-19 vaccine. Profiling relied on immunoSEQ multiplex PCR, and the TCRdb table lists in-frame clones only, not all of them. The sample lists some 140,000 clones, under 95% seen once, with around 3% in the top ten. The sample here was peripheral blood, taken on day 0 of AZD1222 vaccination. The receptors here all came from an adult in good health. CDR3s include the opening cysteine and the closing phenylalanine or tryptophan. The D gene is left open where the match is weak. Some rows have no size entry. The others give once, few or many, or a class for an expanded clone.

>TRBD1|TRBV7-9|TRBJ2-2|-
TGTGCCAGCACTCTCATACTGACAGGGTATCCCGGGGAGCTGTTTTTT
CASTLILTGYPGELFF
>-|TRBV19|TRBJ1-2|-
TGTGCCAGTAGTATAGGGGATGGCTACACCTTC
CASSIGDGYTF
>-|TRBV5-1|TRBJ1-2|-
TGCGCCAGCAGCTTGGCTATGGGGGTTGGCTACACCTTC
CASSLAMGVGYTF
>TRBD1|TRBV28|TRBJ2-7|-
TGTGCCAGCAGTTGCCTCGGGACAGGATTGTTTTATGAGCGCTGCGAGCAGTACTTC
CASSCLGTGLFYERCEQYF
>-|TRBV5-1|TRBJ2-1|-
TGCGCCAGCAGCTCCTATTACAATGAGCAGTTCTTC
CASSSYYNEQFF
>TRBD2|TRBV6-5|TRBJ2-7|-
TGTGCCAGCACCCTAGTTGGGGGGGACGAGCAGTACTTC
CASTLVGGDEQYF
>-|TRBV6-5|TRBJ1-1|-
TGTGCCAGCAGTAGGACCATGGAAGCTTTCTTT
CASSRTMEAFF
>TRBD1|TRBV6-5|TRBJ1-5|-
TGTGCCAGCAGCCGCGACAGGGGATACAATCAGCCCCAGCATTTT
CASSRDRGYNQPQHF
>-|TRBV4-1|TRBJ1-2|-
TGCGCCAGCAGCCAGCGGACAGCCCTCACATATGGCTACACCTTC
CASSQRTALTYGYTF
>-|TRBV21-1|TRBJ1-1|-
TGTGCCAGCAACCGGGAGAACACTGAAGCTTTCTTT
CASNRENTEAFF
>-|TRBV12-1|TRBJ1-4|-
TGTGCCAGCAGCTCGGGACAGGGGGTCTCAACTAATGAAAAACTGTTTTTT
CASSSGQGVSTNEKLFF
>TRBD2|TRBV2|TRBJ2-5|few
TGTGCCAGCAGATCCCGGGGGGTTGGGACCCAGTACTTC
CASRSRGVGTQYF
>-|TRBV10-3|TRBJ2-7|-
TGTGCCATCAGTGATGCCTACGAGCAGTACTTC
CAISDAYEQYF
>-|TRBV4-2|TRBJ1-3|-
TGTGCCAGCAGCCCCCTCCCCAGGGGCAGAGTCACCATATATTTT
CASSPLPRGRVTIYF
>-|TRBV5-1|TRBJ2-3|-
TGCGCCAGCAGCCCGACGGTGACAGATACGCAGTATTTT
CASSPTVTDTQYF
>-|TRBV28|TRBJ1-2|-
TGTGCCAGCAGTTTAGAAGGGGGTGGCTACACCTTC
CASSLEGGGYTF
>TRBD1|TRBV4-1|TRBJ2-7|-
TGCGCCAGCAGCCAGGTACAGGGGACCTACGAGCAGTACTTC
CASSQVQGTYEQYF
>TRBD2|TRBV5-1|TRBJ2-3|-
TGCGCCAGCAGCGGTCATCGCGGGGGGCTAACCACAGATACGCAGTATTTT
CASSGHRGGLTTDTQYF
>-|TRBV21-1|TRBJ1-5|-
TGTGCCAGCAGACCTTCTAGGGTTTTAGGCAATCAGCCCCAGCATTTT
CASRPSRVLGNQPQHF
>TRBD2|TRBV13|TRBJ2-5|-
TGTGCCAGCAGCTCGCCGGGGGGCCAAGAGACCCAGTACTTC
CASSSPGGQETQYF
>-|TRBV20-1|TRBJ1-2|-
TGCAGTGCTAAGACCGGTATTGTCTACACCTTC
CSAKTGIVYTF
>TRBD2|TRBV7-3|TRBJ2-2|-
TGTGCCAGCAGCTTCGGGACTAGCGGTTCAGGCGGGGAGCTGTTTTTT
CASSFGTSGSGGELFF
>-|TRBV6-5|TRBJ1-5|-
TGTGCCAGCGTGTACGCAGGGTGGCAGCCCCAGCATTTT
CASVYAGWQPQHF
>-|TRBV11-2|TRBJ1-1|-
TGTGCCAGCAGCTTAGACAGGGCTACTGAAGCTTTCTTT
CASSLDRATEAFF
>-|TRBV11-2|TRBJ2-2|-
TGTGCCAGCAGCTTTATAGGGTTCGGGGAGCTGTTTTTT
CASSFIGFGELFF
>TRBD2|TRBV27|TRBJ2-5|-
TGTGCCAGCAGTTTAGCCCTAGCGGGGGTTGGGGAGACCCAGTACTTC
CASSLALAGVGETQYF
>-|TRBV6-5|TRBJ1-6|-
TGTGCCAGCAGTCACAGGGATGATAATTCACCCCTCCACTTT
CASSHRDDNSPLHF
>-|TRBV5-4|TRBJ2-2|-
TGTGCCAGCAGCTTGGGGACAAGAAACACCGGGGAGCTGTTTTTT
CASSLGTRNTGELFF
>-|TRBV25-1|TRBJ1-6|-
TGTGCCAGCCCAGGAGTTGGTCACAGGAGCAGAAATAATTCACCCCTCCACTTT
CASPGVGHRSRNNSPLHF
>-|TRBV5-1|TRBJ2-3|once
TGCGCCAGCAGCTTAGACCCTTCATCAGATACGCAGTATTTT
CASSLDPSSDTQYF
>-|TRBV9|TRBJ2-5|-
TGTGCCAGCAGCGGGATTGATACGTCGGAGACCCAGTACTTC
CASSGIDTSETQYF
>-|TRBV5-8|TRBJ2-1|-
TGTGCCAGCACCCGAGTTTTCGGGGGAGACAATGAGCAGTTCTTC
CASTRVFGGDNEQFF
>-|TRBV18|TRBJ1-5|-
TGTGCCAGCTCACGATCGGGCGGGAGAGATCAGCCCCAGCATTTT
CASSRSGGRDQPQHF
>-|TRBV6-2/TRBV6-3|TRBJ1-3|-
TGTGCCAGCAGTTACATCAGCTCTGGAAACACCATATATTTT
CASSYISSGNTIYF
>TRBD2|TRBV6-2/TRBV6-3|TRBJ2-7|-
TGTGCCAGCAGTTACGGTGCGGGGGGGCCCCTCGAGCAGTACTTC
CASSYGAGGPLEQYF
>TRBD1|TRBV28|TRBJ2-7|-
TGTGCCAGCAGTACCGTTGACAGGGTTGAGTACGAGCAGTACTTC
CASSTVDRVEYEQYF
>-|TRBV6-5|TRBJ2-7|-
TGTGCCAGCAGAACGGACCCCTCCTACGAGCAGTACTTC
CASRTDPSYEQYF
>-|TRBV4-2|TRBJ1-1|-
TGTGCCAGCAGCCAAGATTGGGGTTCGGGTGAAGCTTTCTTT
CASSQDWGSGEAFF
>-|TRBV4-1|TRBJ1-2|-
TGCGCCAGCAGCGTGGCCGGGGTCGACTATGGCTACACCTTC
CASSVAGVDYGYTF
>-|TRBV30|TRBJ2-2|-
TGTGCCTGGAGTCCCCTCATGGGGCTGAGAGGGGAGCTGTTTTTT
CAWSPLMGLRGELFF
>-|TRBV12-3/TRBV12-4|TRBJ1-5|once
TGTGCCAGCAGATGGGGAAGCAATCAGCCCCAGCATTTT
CASRWGSNQPQHF
>-|TRBV19|TRBJ1-6|once
TGTGCCAGTAGTATCACACCCAATTCACCCCTCCACTTT
CASSITPNSPLHF
>-|TRBV2|TRBJ2-7|-
TGTGCCAGCAGTGAGATGACAGTCGGTTACGAGCAGTACTTC
CASSEMTVGYEQYF
>-|TRBV7-9|TRBJ1-2|-
TGTGCCAGCAGCTTAATGGGGGGCTACACCTTC
CASSLMGGYTF
>-|TRBV27|TRBJ2-7|-
TGTGCCAGCAGACGAACACCTCAGGCAGACGAGCAGTACTTC
CASRRTPQADEQYF
>-|TRBV10-2|TRBJ2-7|-
TGCGCCAGCAGTGAGCTCCGTGGCGTAAACTACGAGCAGTACTTC
CASSELRGVNYEQYF
>TRBD2|TRBV2|TRBJ2-1|once
TGTGCCAGCAGTAGACTAGCGGGGCCCTACAATGAGCAGTTCTTC
CASSRLAGPYNEQFF